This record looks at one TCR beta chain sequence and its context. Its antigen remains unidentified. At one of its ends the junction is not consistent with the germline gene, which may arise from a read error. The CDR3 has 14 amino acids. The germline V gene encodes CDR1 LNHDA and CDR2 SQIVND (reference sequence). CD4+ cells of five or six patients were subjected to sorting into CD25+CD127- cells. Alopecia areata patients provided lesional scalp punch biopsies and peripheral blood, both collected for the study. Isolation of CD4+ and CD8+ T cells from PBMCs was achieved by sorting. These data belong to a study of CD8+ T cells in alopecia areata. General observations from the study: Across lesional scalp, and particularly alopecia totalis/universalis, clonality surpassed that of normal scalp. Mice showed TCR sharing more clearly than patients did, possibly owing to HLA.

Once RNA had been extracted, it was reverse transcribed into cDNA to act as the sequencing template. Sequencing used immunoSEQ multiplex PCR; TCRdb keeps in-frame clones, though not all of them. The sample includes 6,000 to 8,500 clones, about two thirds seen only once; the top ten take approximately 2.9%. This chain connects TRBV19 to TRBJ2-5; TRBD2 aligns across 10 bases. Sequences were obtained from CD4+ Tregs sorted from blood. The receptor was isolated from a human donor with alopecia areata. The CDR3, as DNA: TGTGCCAGTGGTACGGGACTAGCGAAAGAGGCCCAGTACTTC. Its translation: CASGTGLAKEAQYF.